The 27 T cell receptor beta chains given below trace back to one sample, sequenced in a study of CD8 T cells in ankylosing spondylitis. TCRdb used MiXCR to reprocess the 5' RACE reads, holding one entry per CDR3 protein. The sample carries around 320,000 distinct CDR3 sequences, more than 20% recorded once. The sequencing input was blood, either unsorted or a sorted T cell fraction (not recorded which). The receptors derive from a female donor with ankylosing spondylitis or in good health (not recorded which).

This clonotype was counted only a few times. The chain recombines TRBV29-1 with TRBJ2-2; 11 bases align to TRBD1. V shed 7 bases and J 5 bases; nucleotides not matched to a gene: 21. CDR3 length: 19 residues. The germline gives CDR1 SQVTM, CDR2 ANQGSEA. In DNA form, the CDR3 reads TGCAGCGCCCCTCGCCCCGGGACAGGGGGACTAGGGGGGACCGGGGAGCTGTTTTTT. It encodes CSAPRPGTGGLGGTGELFF.

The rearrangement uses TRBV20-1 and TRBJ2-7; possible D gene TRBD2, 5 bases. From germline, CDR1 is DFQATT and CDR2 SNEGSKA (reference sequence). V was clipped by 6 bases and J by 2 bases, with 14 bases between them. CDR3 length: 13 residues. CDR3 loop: CSAPPDGTYEQYF. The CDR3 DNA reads TGCAGTGCCCCGCCGGACGGGACCTACGAGCAGTACTTC.

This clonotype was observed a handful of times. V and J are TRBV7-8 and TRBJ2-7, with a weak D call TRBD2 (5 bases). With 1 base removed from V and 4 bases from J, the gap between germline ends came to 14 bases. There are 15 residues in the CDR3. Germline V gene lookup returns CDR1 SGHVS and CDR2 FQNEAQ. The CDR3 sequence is CASSLGVGIFYEQYF. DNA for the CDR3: TGTGCCAGCAGCTTAGGGGTCGGGATATTTTACGAGCAGTACTTC.

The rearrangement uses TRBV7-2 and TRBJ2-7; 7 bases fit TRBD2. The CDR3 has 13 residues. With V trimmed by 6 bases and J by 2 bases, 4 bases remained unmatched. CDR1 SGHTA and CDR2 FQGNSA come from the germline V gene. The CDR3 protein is CASSASGAYEQYF. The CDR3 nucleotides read TGTGCCAGCAGTGCTAGCGGAGCCTACGAGCAGTACTTC.

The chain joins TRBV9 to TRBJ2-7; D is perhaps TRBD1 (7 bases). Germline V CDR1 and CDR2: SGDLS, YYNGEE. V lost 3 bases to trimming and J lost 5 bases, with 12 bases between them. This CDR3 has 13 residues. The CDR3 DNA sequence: TGTGCCAGCAGCGCCGACAGGGAGGACGAGCAGTACTTC. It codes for CASSADREDEQYF.

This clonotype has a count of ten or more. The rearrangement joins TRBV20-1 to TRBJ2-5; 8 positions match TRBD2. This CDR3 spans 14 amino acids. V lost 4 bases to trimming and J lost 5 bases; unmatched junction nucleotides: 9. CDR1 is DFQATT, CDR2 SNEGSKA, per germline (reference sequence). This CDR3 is CSATLGTRWETQYF. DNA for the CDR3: TGCAGTGCTACCCTCGGGACTAGGTGGGAGACCCAGTACTTC.

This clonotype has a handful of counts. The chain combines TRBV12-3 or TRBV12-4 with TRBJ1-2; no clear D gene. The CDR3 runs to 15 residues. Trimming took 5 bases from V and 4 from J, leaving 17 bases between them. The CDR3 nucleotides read TGTGCCAGCAGTCCGCCTGACGGGGAGGGCTATGGCTACACCTTC. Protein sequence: CASSPPDGEGYGYTF.

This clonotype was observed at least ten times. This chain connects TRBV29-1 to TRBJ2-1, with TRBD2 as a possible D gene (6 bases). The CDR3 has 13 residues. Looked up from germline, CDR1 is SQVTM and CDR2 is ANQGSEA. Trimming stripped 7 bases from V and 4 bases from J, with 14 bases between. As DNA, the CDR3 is TGCAGCGCAACCCGGGACTTATACAATGAGCAGTTCTTC. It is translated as CSATRDLYNEQFF.

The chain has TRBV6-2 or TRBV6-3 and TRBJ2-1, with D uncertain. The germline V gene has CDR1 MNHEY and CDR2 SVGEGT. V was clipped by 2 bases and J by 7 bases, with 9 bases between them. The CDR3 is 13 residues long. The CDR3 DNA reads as TGTGCCAGCAGTTACAAACCAGCTAATGAGCAGTTCTTC. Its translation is CASSYKPANEQFF.

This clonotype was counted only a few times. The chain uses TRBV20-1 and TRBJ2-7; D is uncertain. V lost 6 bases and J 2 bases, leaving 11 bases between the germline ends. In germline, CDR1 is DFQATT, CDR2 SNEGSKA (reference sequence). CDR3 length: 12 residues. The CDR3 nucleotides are TGCAGTGCACCGGGTCGGGCCTACGAGCAGTACTTC. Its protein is CSAPGRAYEQYF.

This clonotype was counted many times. The CDR3 DNA sequence: TGCAGTGCTAGAGAAGGGGTAGCGGGAGCGGGGACCCAGTACTTC. This codes for CSAREGVAGAGTQYF. The V call is TRBV20-1, the J call TRBJ2-5; TRBD2 agrees at 9 bases. The CDR3 totals 15 residues. Germline CDR1 and CDR2: DFQATT and SNEGSKA (reference sequence). Unmatched junction bases numbered 9, after V lost 0 bases and J lost 7 bases.

CDR3: CASRPGTGREQYF. As DNA, the CDR3 is TGTGCCAGCAGGCCGGGGACAGGGCGCGAGCAGTACTTC. The chain carries TRBV2 and TRBJ2-7; 9 positions match TRBD1. This CDR3 region has 13 residues. The germline CDR1 and CDR2 sequences are SNHLY and FYNNEI. Losses at the gene ends were 6 bases for V and 6 bases for J; bases not matched to a gene: 6.

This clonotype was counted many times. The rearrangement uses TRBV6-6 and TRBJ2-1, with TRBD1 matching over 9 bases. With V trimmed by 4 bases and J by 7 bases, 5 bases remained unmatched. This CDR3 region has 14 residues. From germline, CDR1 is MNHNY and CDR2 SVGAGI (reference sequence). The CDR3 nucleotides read TGTGCCAGCAGTTTGGGACAGGGAGGGAATGAGCAGTTCTTC. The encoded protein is CASSLGQGGNEQFF.

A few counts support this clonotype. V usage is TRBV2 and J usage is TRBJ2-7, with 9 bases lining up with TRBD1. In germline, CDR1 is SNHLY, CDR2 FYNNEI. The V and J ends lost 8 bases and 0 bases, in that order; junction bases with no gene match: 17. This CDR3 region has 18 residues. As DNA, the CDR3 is TGTGCCAGCCACAGGGGGCTACCTAACCCTAGGAGCTCCTACGAGCAGTACTTC. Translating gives CASHRGLPNPRSSYEQYF.

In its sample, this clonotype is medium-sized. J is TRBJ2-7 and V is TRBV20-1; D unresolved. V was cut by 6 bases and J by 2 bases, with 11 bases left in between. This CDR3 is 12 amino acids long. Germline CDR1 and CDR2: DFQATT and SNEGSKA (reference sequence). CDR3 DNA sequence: TGCAGTGCCGTCGACCCGCCCTACGAGCAGTACTTC. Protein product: CSAVDPPYEQYF.

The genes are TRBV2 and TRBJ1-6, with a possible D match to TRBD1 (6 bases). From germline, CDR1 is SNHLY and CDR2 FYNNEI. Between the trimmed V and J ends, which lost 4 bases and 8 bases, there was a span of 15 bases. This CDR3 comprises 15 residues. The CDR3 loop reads CASSGGGWGDSPLHF. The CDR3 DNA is TGTGCCAGCAGTGGGGGGGGCTGGGGCGATTCACCCCTCCACTTT.

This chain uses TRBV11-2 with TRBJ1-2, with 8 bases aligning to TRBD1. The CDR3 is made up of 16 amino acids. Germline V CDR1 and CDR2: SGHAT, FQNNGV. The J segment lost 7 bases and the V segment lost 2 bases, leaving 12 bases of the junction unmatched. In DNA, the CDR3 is TGTGCCAGCAGCTTAATACAGGGGGGCGGTAAAGGTGGCTACACCTTC. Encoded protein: CASSLIQGGGKGGYTF.

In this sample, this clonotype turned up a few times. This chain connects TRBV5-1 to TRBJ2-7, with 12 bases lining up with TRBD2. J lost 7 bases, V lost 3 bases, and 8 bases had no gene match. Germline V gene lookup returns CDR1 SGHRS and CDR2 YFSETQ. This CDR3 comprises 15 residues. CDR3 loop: CASSSSGRGSGEQYF. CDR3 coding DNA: TGCGCCAGCAGCTCTAGCGGGAGGGGATCGGGGGAGCAGTACTTC.

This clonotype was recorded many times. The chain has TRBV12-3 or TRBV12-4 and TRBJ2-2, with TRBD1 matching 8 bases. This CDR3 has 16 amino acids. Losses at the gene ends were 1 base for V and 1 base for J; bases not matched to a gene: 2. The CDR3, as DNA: TGTGCCAGCAGTTTAGGGACAGGGTTGAACACCGGGGAGCTGTTTTTT. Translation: CASSLGTGLNTGELFF.

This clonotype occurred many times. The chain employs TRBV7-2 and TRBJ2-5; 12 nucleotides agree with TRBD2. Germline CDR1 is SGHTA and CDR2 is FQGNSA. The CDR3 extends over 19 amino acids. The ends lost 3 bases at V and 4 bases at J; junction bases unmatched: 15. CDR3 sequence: CASSFLSGFLAGGRETQYF. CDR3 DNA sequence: TGTGCCAGCAGCTTCCTCAGCGGGTTCCTAGCGGGAGGGCGAGAGACCCAGTACTTC.

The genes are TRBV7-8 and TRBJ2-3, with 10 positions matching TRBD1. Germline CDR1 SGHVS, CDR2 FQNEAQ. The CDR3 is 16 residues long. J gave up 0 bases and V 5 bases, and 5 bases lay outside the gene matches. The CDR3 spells CASSHGQGGSTDTQYF. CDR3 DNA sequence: TGTGCCAGCAGCCATGGACAGGGGGGGAGCACAGATACGCAGTATTTT.

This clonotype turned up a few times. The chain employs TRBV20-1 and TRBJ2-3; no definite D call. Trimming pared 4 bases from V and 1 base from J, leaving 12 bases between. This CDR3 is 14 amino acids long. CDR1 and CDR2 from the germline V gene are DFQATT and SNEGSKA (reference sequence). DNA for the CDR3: TGCAGTGCTAATGCAGGCAGGCGCACAGATACGCAGTATTTT. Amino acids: CSANAGRRTDTQYF.

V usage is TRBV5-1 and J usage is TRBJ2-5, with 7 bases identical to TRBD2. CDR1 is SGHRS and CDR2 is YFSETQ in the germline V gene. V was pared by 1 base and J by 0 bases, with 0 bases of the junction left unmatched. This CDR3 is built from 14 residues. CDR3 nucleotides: TGCGCCAGCAGCTTGAGCGGGAACCAAGAGACCCAGTACTTC. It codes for CASSLSGNQETQYF.

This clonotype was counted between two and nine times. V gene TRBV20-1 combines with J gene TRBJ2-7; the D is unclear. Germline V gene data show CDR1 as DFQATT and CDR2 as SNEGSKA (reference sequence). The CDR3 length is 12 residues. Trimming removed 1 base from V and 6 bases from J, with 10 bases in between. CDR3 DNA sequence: TGCAGTGCTAGAGGCGCCGGTTTCGAGCAGTACTTC. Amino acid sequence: CSARGAGFEQYF.

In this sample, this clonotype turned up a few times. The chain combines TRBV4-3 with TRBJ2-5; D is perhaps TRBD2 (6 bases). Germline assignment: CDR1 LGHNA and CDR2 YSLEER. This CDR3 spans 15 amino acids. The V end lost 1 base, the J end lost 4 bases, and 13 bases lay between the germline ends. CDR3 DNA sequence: TGCGCCAGCAGCCAAGTGCCGGGACTTGGAGAGACCCAGTACTTC. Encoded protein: CASSQVPGLGETQYF.

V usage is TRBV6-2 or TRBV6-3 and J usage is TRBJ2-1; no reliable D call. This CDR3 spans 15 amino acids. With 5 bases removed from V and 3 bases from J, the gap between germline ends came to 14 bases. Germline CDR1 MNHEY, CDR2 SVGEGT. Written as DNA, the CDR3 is TGTGCCAGCAGTCCTCCCCAGTACCTCTACAATGAGCAGTTCTTC. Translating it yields CASSPPQYLYNEQFF.

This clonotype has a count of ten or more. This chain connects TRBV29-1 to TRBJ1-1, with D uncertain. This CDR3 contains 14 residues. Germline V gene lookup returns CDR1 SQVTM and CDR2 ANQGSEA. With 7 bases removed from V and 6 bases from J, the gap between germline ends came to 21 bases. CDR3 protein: CSADPGSIRSEAFF. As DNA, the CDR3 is TGCAGCGCCGACCCGGGAAGTATCAGGTCTGAAGCTTTCTTT.